This TCR beta chain was identified in a study of T cells in Graves' hyperthyroidism and ophthalmopathy. Study findings and constraints: Ophthalmopathy could be told apart from stable hyperthyroidism with a 13 V-J model.

Graves' hyperthyroidism without ophthalmopathy progression within 18 months was termed stable. Orbital computed tomography, thyroid ultrasound, serum thyroxine and TRAb, and clinical symptoms together informed the diagnoses. Fresh 10 ml peripheral blood yielded PBMCs. The CDR3 length is 17 residues. Trimming cost V 6 bases and J 0 bases, with 17 bases left between them. Germline V lookup: CDR1 SNHLY, CDR2 FYNNEI. Amplification of TCR beta CDR3 regions was performed using RNA transcripts as template. The HTBI primer set served for first-round RT-PCR of the TCR CDR3. TCRdb used MiXCR to reprocess the multiplex PCR reads, holding one entry per CDR3 protein. Here the sample spans 700,000 or so distinct CDR3 sequences, 16% being singletons. Notes on this clonotype: No antigen is known for it.

This chain links TRBV2 with TRBJ1-4; D gene ambiguous. This sequence was found in a man between 18 and 35 years old with Graves' hyperthyroidism. The sequencing input was blood. As DNA, the CDR3 is TGTGCCAGCAGCGGCAATCTGGAGTTTGCAACTAATGAAAAACTGTTTTTT. Residues: CASSGNLEFATNEKLFF.